This T cell receptor beta chain appears in the sequencing data of a study of blood T cell repertoires in COVID-19. Turning to the study itself: Collection of acute and convalescent COVID-19 samples took place in the United States, Italy and Spain.

CDR1 MNHEY and CDR2 SVGAGI come from the germline V gene. Trimming took off 7 bases at V and 5 bases at J, with 17 bases between the two ends. The CDR3 spans 15 residues. Original methodology: The authors estimated nucleated cell counts from reference gene primer amplification. The method was immunoSEQ multiplex PCR; TCRdb's version includes in-frame clones alone and lacks a portion of them. V, J and clone size are taken as reported in that table, and D and trimming were inferred from the DNA itself. The top ten hold under 8.5% of the sample, which has around 190,000 clones, more than 80% seen once. Sequenced material: peripheral blood. The source of this sequence is a human donor in a cohort sampled during active COVID-19. The chain recombines TRBV6-5 with TRBJ2-2, with D possibly matching TRBD1 (6 bases). In nucleotides, the CDR3 is TGTGCCAGCATTGTTGAGGGGGTTTGGACCGGGGAGCTGTTTTTT. Translation: CASIVEGVWTGELFF.